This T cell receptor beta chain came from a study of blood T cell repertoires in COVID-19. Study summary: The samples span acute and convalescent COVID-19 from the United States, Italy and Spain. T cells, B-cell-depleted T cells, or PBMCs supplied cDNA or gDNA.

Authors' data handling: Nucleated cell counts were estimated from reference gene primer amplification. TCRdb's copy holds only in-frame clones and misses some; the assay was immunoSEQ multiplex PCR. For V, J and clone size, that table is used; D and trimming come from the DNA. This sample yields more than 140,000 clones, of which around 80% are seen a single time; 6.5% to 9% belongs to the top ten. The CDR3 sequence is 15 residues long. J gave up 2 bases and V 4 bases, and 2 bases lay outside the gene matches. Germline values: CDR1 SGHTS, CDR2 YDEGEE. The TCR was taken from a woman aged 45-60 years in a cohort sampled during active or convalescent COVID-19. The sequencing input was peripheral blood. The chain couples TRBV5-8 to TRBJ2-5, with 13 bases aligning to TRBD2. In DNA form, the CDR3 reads TGTGCCAGCAGCCAACTAGCGGGGGGGCAAGAGACCCAGTACTTC. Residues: CASSQLAGGQETQYF.